The 18 T cell receptor beta chains presented below share a single source sample, sequenced in a study of CD4+ T cells in melanoma. Method: immunoSEQ multiplex PCR; TCRdb's copy keeps in-frame clones and lacks some. The repertoire consists of around 10,000 clones, with roughly two thirds occurring once and the leading ten covering approximately 11%. Sequences were obtained from cells from a culture (not recorded whether cultured in vitro). Source of these receptors: a human donor with melanoma.

J is TRBJ1-2 and V is TRBV5-1; D is unclear. Per germline, CDR1 SGHRS and CDR2 YFSETQ. CDR3 size: 14 residues. Trimming stripped 1 base from V and 8 bases from J, with 15 bases between. CDR3 residues: CASSLTTLSGGYTF. The CDR3 nucleotides read TGCGCCAGCAGCTTGACTACTCTATCAGGAGGCTACACCTTC.

CDR3 sequence reads: CASGFSPAAGGSRTYNEQFF. CDR3 DNA: TGTGCTAGTGGTTTCAGTCCAGCAGCGGGGGGCTCTAGGACCTACAATGAGCAGTTCTTC. This chain links TRBV12-5 with TRBJ2-1; 9 nucleotides align to TRBD2. Trimming cost V 3 bases and J 2 bases; bases outside gene matches: 17. Germline-derived CDR1 and CDR2 are LGHNT and FRNRAP. This CDR3 spans 20 amino acids.

The chain carries TRBV7-3 and TRBJ1-1; 7 nucleotides match TRBD1. The CDR3 consists of 15 residues. Germline CDR1 reads SGHTA; CDR2 reads FQGTGA. V trimming: 3 bases; J trimming: 5 bases; junction bases outside the gene matches: 9. The CDR3: CASSFGTAAGTEAFF. The DNA of the CDR3 is TGTGCCAGCAGCTTTGGGACAGCTGCGGGGACTGAAGCTTTCTTT.

This clone was seen more than once but under ten times. The chain recombines TRBV4-1 with TRBJ1-3; 8 positions match TRBD1. Germline lookup yields CDR1 MGHRA and CDR2 YSYEKL. The V and J ends lost 4 bases and 6 bases, in that order; junction bases with no gene match: 11. This CDR3 comprises 16 residues. CDR3 DNA sequence: TGCGCCAGCAGCCTCGGGGGACAGGCGGTTTTAAACACCATATATTTT. Amino acids: CASSLGGQAVLNTIYF.

J is TRBJ2-7 and V is TRBV7-2; perhaps TRBD1 as D (6 bases). The V end lost 7 bases, the J end lost 3 bases, and 16 bases lay between the germline ends. The CDR3 runs to 14 residues. Germline loops: CDR1 SGHTA, CDR2 FQGNSA. CDR3 residues: CASTSNRANYEQYF. The CDR3 DNA is TGTGCCAGCACCAGTAACAGGGCAAACTACGAGCAGTACTTC. Full variable domain (missing parts from reference TRBV7-2 and TRBJ2-7): GAGVSQSPSNKVTEKGKDVELRCDPISGHTALYWYRQSLGQGLEFLIYFQGNSAPDKSGLPSDRFSAERTGGSVSTLTIQRTQQEDSAVYLCASTSNRANYEQYFGPGTRLTVT.

This chain connects TRBV7-2 to TRBJ1-2, with unresolved D. The CDR3 is made up of 12 amino acids. Per germline, CDR1 SGHTA and CDR2 FQGNSA. V was trimmed by 3 bases and J by 9 bases, leaving 11 bases between them. In DNA form, the CDR3 reads TGTGCCAGCAGCTTTGTGACGGGGAGCTACACCTTC. Protein: CASSFVTGSYTF.

This chain connects TRBV14 to TRBJ2-1, with 8 bases fitting TRBD2. The CDR3 has 15 residues. CDR1 and CDR2 from the germline V gene are SGHDN and FVKESK. J gave up 9 bases and V 0 bases, and 7 bases lay outside the gene matches. The CDR3, as DNA: TGTGCCAGCAGCCAAGATGGGACTAGTTTCCGTGAGCAGTTCTTC. Its translation: CASSQDGTSFREQFF.

The sample holds one count of this clone. J is TRBJ2-7 and V is TRBV29-1; D gene ambiguous. The ends were cut back, 4 bases at V and 2 bases at J, with 6 bases in the middle. Germline values: CDR1 SQVTM, CDR2 ANQGSEA. The CDR3 is 11 residues long. The CDR3 nucleotides are TGCAGCGTTGCCGAGACCTACGAGCAGTACTTC. It is translated as CSVAETYEQYF.

This clone was observed once. V is TRBV18 and J is TRBJ1-5; 9 positions match TRBD1. The CDR3 consists of 13 residues. Germline values: CDR1 KGHSH, CDR2 LQKENI. V lost 7 bases to trimming and J lost 7 bases; unmatched junction nucleotides: 5. Here the CDR3 reads CASFSDRGQPQHF. The CDR3 nucleotides are TGTGCCAGCTTCTCGGACAGGGGACAGCCCCAGCATTTT.

J is TRBJ1-1 and V is TRBV20-1; D gene uncertain. The CDR3 runs to 11 residues. V lost 5 bases, J lost 6 bases, and 10 bases lay in between. The germline V gene has CDR1 DFQATT and CDR2 SNEGSKA (reference sequence). The CDR3 region has the DNA TGCAGTGCTGTATTGAATCCTGAAGCTTTCTTT. It encodes CSAVLNPEAFF.

The V and J genes are TRBV2 and TRBJ1-4, with D uncertain. Germline V gene lookup returns CDR1 SNHLY and CDR2 FYNNEI. This CDR3 contains 11 residues. V was clipped by 3 bases and J by 8 bases, with 4 bases between them. The CDR3 spells CASSDWEKLFF. Written as DNA, the CDR3 is TGTGCCAGCAGTGATTGGGAAAAACTGTTTTTT.

The rearrangement links TRBV7-2 to TRBJ2-7, with D hard to call. In germline, CDR1 is SGHTA, CDR2 FQGNSA. The CDR3 loop spans 12 amino acids. V was cut by 5 bases and J by 4 bases, with 9 bases left in between. Written as DNA, the CDR3 is TGTGCCAGCAGCGAACACATGTACGAGCAGTACTTC. Protein: CASSEHMYEQYF.

This clone was recorded only once. The chain recombines TRBV5-5 with TRBJ2-3, with TRBD1 matching over 9 bases. The V segment lost 2 bases and the J segment 6 bases; nucleotides outside the gene matches: 4. The CDR3 length is 14 residues. The germline V gene has CDR1 SGHKS and CDR2 YYEKEE (reference sequence). CDR3 loop: CASSFRQGVDTQYF. The CDR3 DNA reads TGTGCCAGCAGCTTCAGACAGGGGGTCGATACGCAGTATTTT.

The chain carries TRBV29-1 and TRBJ1-2; tentative D call: TRBD1 (5 bases). CDR3 length: 13 residues. Per germline, CDR1 SQVTM and CDR2 ANQGSEA. Deletions cut 4 bases from V and 4 bases from J, with 13 bases between. The CDR3 coding sequence is TGCAGCGTTGCAAACAGGCTTTCCTATGGCTACACCTTC. The encoded protein is CSVANRLSYGYTF.

This chain connects TRBV6-1 to TRBJ2-2, with 7 nucleotides matching TRBD1. J gave up 0 bases and V 7 bases, and 5 bases lay outside the gene matches. Germline values: CDR1 MNHNS, CDR2 SASEGT. The CDR3 sequence is 15 residues long. CDR3 sequence reads: CASTPGQPNTGELFF. CDR3 sequence (DNA): TGTGCCAGCACCCCGGGACAGCCGAACACCGGGGAGCTGTTTTTT.

The CDR3: CASRTANSPLHF. The CDR3 DNA reads as TGTGCCAGCAGAACAGCTAATTCACCCCTCCACTTT. This rearrangement joins TRBV27 to TRBJ1-6; D ambiguous. The germline V gene has CDR1 MNHEY and CDR2 SMNVEV (reference sequence). The CDR3 is 12 amino acids. V lost 6 bases and J 6 bases, leaving 6 bases between the germline ends.

This chain uses TRBV7-3 with TRBJ1-3; D gene unclear. The V end lost 1 base, the J end lost 3 bases, and 22 bases lay between the germline ends. Germline CDR1 is SGHTA and CDR2 is FQGTGA. This CDR3 spans 19 amino acids. The CDR3: CASSLMRLCVRACGNTIYF. The CDR3 nucleotides read TGTGCCAGCAGCTTAATGAGGTTATGTGTGCGCGCCTGTGGAAACACCATATATTTT.

This chain links TRBV30 with TRBJ2-3; 9 nucleotides line up with TRBD2. V was pared by 7 bases and J by 1 base, with 9 bases of the junction left unmatched. Germline V gene lookup returns CDR1 GTSNPN and CDR2 SVGIG (reference sequence). The CDR3 spans 15 residues. CDR3 residues: CAFLILAGGTDTQYF. CDR3 DNA: TGTGCCTTCCTGATTTTAGCGGGGGGCACAGATACGCAGTATTTT.